These T cell receptor beta chains were read from a single sample in a study of chemoradiotherapy in HPV16-positive cancers. The assay was immunoSEQ multiplex PCR, and TCRdb's table has in-frame clones only and misses some. The sample yields 20,000 or so clones, approximately 83% seen once. This material consisted of blood, taken from a patient who underwent chemoradiotherapy. These receptors were obtained from a human donor with HPV-associated anogenital cancer. Both conserved end residues are part of each CDR3. D genes are given only for firm matches. The size of a clone is reported for some rows only, either as once, few or many, or as a class for expanded clones.

cdr3_nt cdr3_aa clone_size d_call j_call v_call
TGTGCCAGCAGTGATAAAGCGGGGGGGTTCAATGAGCAGTTCTTC CASSDKAGGFNEQFF NA TRBD2 TRBJ2-1 TRBV2
TGTGCCAGCAGGTCCCCTCGGGGGAGGGGATATGGCTACACCTTC CASRSPRGRGYGYTF NA NA TRBJ1-2 TRBV6-5
TGTGCCAGCAGTCAAGCAGCGAAAGTTGGGGGAAACACCATATATTTT CASSQAAKVGGNTIYF NA NA TRBJ1-3 TRBV6-1
TGTGCCAGCAGCCTCGGACTAGCTTTAACAGATACGCAGTATTTT CASSLGLALTDTQYF NA TRBD2 TRBJ2-3 TRBV7-3
TGCGCCAGCAGGACGGCGGGGCCTAGCACAGATACGCAGTATTTT CASRTAGPSTDTQYF NA NA TRBJ2-3 TRBV5-1
TGTGCCAGTAGTATTTCCGGGACAGGGACCTACGAGCAGTACTTC CASSISGTGTYEQYF NA TRBD1 TRBJ2-7 TRBV19
TGTGCCAGCAGTGAAATAGGACAGACTGCGACTGAAGCTTTCTTT CASSEIGQTATEAFF NA NA TRBJ1-1 TRBV6-1
TGTGCCAGCAGCTTAGTAGGGGGTCAGCCCCAGCATTTT CASSLVGGQPQHF NA NA TRBJ1-5 TRBV5-8
TGTGCCAGCAGACAATCCACGACAGGGGACTCTGGAAACACCATATATTTT CASRQSTTGDSGNTIYF NA TRBD1 TRBJ1-3 TRBV25-1
TGTGCCTGGAGTACGGTGACAGGGCTCGGCTATGGCTACACCTTC CAWSTVTGLGYGYTF NA TRBD1 TRBJ1-2 TRBV30
TGTGCCAGCAGCCAAGGCATCGGGGAGACCCAGTACTTC CASSQGIGETQYF once NA TRBJ2-5 TRBV14
TGCGCCAGCAGCTACAGCGACGGGGAGACCCAGTACTTC CASSYSDGETQYF NA NA TRBJ2-5 TRBV4-3
TGTGCCAGCAGCTCGACAGGGCGAACTGAAGCTTTCTTT CASSSTGRTEAFF NA TRBD1 TRBJ1-1 TRBV7-3
TGTGCCAGCAGCTTAGACGTCGGACAGGGACCGAACACTGAAGCTTTCTTT CASSLDVGQGPNTEAFF NA TRBD1 TRBJ1-1 TRBV7-9
TGTGCCAGCAGCCTTTCAGGTAGGGCCCTCGCCGAGCAGTACTTC CASSLSGRALAEQYF NA NA TRBJ2-7 TRBV5-6
TGTGCCAGCAGCTTGGACAGGGGGCTTACGGCACGGGACTTC CASSLDRGLTARDF NA TRBD1 TRBJ2-7 TRBV5-4
TGTGCCAGCAGTCACCGGGACGGCGCCTACGAGCAGTACTTC CASSHRDGAYEQYF NA NA TRBJ2-7 TRBV27
TGTGCCAGCGCCGAGGGACTAGGGGCCTACGAGCAGTACTTC CASAEGLGAYEQYF once TRBD2 TRBJ2-7 TRBV6-1